This T cell receptor beta chain was sequenced for a study of blood T cell repertoires in COVID-19. The table came from immunoSEQ multiplex PCR; TCRdb's copy has only in-frame clones and leaves some out. Among about 66,000 clones listed, approximately 89% were seen once. Germline CDR1 SNHLY, CDR2 FYNNEI. The CDR3 is made up of 16 amino acids. The J segment lost 0 bases and the V segment lost 6 bases, leaving 7 bases of the junction unmatched. The sequenced material came from peripheral blood. This TCR was recovered from a woman aged 70-85 years with acute or convalescent COVID-19. The rearrangement joins TRBV2 to TRBJ1-3; 8 bases line up with TRBD1. CDR3 protein: CASSQTGASSGNTIYF. In nucleotides, the CDR3 is TGTGCCAGCAGCCAGACAGGGGCCAGCTCTGGAAACACCATATATTTT.